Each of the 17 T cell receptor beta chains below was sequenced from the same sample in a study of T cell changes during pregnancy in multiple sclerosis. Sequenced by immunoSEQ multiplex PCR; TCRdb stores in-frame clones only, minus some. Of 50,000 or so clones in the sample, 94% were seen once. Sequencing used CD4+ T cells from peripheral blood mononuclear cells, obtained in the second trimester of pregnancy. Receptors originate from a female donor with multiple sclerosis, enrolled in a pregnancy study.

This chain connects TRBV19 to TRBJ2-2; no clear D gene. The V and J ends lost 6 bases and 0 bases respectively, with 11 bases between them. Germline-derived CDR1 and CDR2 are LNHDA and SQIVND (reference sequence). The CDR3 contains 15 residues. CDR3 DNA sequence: TGTGCCAGTAGATCCGAGAGATCGAACACCGGGGAGCTGTTTTTT. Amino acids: CASRSERSNTGELFF.

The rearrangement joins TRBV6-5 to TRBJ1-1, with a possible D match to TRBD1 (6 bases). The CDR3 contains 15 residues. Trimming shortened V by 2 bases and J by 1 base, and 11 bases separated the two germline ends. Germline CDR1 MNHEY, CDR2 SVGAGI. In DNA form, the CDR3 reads TGTGCCAGCAGTTACGAGACAGGAGGGAACACTGAAGCTTTCTTT. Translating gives CASSYETGGNTEAFF.

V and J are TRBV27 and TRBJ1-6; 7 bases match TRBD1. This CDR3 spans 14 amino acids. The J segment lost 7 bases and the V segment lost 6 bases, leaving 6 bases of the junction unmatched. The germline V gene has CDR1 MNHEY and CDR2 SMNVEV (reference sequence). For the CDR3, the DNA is TGTGCCAGCAGGGGACAGAATAGGAATTCACCCCTCCACTTT. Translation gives CASRGQNRNSPLHF.

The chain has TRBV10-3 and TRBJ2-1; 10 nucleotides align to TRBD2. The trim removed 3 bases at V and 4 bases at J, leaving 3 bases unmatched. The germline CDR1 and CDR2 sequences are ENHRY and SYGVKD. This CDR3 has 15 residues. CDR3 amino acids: CAISDQGLAYNEQFF. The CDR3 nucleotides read TGTGCCATCAGTGATCAGGGACTAGCGTACAATGAGCAGTTCTTC.

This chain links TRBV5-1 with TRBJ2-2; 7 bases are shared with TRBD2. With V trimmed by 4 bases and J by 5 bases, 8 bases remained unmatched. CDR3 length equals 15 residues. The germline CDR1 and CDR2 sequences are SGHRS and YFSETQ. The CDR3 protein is CASSRSSGQTGELFF. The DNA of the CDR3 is TGCGCCAGCAGCAGGTCTAGCGGCCAAACCGGGGAGCTGTTTTTT.

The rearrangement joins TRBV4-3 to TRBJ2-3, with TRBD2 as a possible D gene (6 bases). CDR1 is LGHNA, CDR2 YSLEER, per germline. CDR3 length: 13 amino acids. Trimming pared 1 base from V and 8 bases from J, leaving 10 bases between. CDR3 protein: CASSQGLAPTQYF. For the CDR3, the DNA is TGCGCCAGCAGCCAAGGCCTAGCGCCTACGCAGTATTTT.

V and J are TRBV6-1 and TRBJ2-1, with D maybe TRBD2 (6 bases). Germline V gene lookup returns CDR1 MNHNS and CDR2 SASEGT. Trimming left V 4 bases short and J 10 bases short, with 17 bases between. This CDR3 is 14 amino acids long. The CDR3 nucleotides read TGTGCCAGCAGTGTTGGCGGGCCCCGGGGGGAGCAGTTCTTC. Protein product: CASSVGGPRGEQFF.

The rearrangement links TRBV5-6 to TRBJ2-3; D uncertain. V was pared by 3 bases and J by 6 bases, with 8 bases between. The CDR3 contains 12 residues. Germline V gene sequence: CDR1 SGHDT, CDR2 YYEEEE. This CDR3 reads CASSSAGDTQYF. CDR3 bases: TGTGCCAGCAGCTCGGCAGGTGATACGCAGTATTTT.

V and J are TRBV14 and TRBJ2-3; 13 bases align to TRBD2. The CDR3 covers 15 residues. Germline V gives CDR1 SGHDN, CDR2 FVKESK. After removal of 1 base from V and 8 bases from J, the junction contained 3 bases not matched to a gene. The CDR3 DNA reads TGTGCCAGCAGCCAAGGACTAGCGGGGGGCGGTACGCAGTATTTT. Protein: CASSQGLAGGGTQYF. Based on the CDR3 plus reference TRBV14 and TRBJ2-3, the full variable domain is EAGVTQFPSHSVIEKGQTVTLRCDPISGHDNLYWYRRVMGKEIKFLLHFVKESKQDESGMPNNRFLAERTGGTYSTLKVQPAELEDSGVYFCASSQGLAGGGTQYFGPGTRLTVL.

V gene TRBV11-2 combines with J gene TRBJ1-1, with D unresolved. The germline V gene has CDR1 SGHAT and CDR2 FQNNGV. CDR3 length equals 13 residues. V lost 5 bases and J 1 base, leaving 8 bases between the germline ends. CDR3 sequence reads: CASSPNWNTEAFF. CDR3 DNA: TGTGCCAGCAGCCCAAACTGGAACACTGAAGCTTTCTTT.

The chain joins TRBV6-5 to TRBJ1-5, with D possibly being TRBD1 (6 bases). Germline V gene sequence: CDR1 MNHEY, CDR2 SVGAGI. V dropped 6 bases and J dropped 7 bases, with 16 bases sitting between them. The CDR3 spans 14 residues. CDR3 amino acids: CASSRRDTQQPQHF. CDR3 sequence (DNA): TGTGCCAGCAGCCGCCGGGACACACAACAGCCCCAGCATTTT.

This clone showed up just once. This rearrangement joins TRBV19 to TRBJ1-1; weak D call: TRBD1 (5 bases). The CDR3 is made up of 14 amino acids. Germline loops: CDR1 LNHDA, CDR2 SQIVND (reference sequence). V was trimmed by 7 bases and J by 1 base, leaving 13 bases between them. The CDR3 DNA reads TGTGCCAGTACATACCTGGGGCAGAACACTGAAGCTTTCTTT. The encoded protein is CASTYLGQNTEAFF.

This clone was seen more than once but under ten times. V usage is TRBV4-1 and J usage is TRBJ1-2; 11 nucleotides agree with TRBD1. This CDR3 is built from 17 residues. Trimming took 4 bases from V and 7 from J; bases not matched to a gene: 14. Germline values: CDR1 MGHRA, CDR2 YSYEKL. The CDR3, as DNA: TGCGCCAGCAGCCTCCTCGACCGGCGGGGACAGGGGGTTGGCTACACCTTC. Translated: CASSLLDRRGQGVGYTF.

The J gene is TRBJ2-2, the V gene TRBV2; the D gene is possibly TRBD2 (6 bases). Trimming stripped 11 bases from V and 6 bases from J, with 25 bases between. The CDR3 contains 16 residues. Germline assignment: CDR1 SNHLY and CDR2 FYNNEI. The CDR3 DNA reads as TGTGCCGTCGTCGTTCAAGCGGGTCGATTGGCCGGGGAGCTGTTTTTT. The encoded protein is CAVVVQAGRLAGELFF.

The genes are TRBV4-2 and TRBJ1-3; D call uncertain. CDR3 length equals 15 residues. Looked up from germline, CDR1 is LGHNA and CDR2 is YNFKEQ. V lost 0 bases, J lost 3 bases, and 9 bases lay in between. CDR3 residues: CASSQDRGFGNTIYF. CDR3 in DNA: TGTGCCAGCAGCCAAGATCGAGGGTTTGGAAACACCATATATTTT.

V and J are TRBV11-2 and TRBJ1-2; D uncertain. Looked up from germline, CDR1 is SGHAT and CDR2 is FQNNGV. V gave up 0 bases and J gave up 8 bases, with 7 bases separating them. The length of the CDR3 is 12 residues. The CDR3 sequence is CASSLERLGYTF. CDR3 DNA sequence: TGTGCCAGCAGCTTAGAGCGGTTGGGCTACACCTTC.

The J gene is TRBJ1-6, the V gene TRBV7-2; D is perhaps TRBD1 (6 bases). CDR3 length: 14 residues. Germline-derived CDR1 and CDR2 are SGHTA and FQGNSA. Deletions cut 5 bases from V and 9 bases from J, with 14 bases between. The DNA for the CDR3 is TGTGCCAGCAGCCCGGGACAAGGATCTTCACCCCTCCACTTT. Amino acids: CASSPGQGSSPLHF.